This entry describes one T cell receptor beta chain. The data were taken from a study of shared clonotypes between healthy human individuals. Sequencing was performed with immunoSEQ multiplex PCR; in TCRdb, only in-frame clones are kept and a portion is missing. The profile shows 2 million to 2.5 million clones, over 85% of them singletons. The V gene lost 3 bases and the J gene lost 8 bases, with 10 bases spanning the gap. Germline V gene lookup returns CDR1 GTSNPN and CDR2 SVGIG (reference sequence). The CDR3 covers 11 residues. V gene TRBV30 combines with J gene TRBJ1-1, with D perhaps matching TRBD1 (6 bases). This TCR was sampled from a man aged 18 to 29 in good health. Some clones in this sample may be carry-over from other donors' samples. Sequences were obtained from naive CD4+ T cells from PBMCs. Indicated subset: CD45RA+ positively selected. DNA of the CDR3: TGTGCCTGGAGCCGACAGGAAGAAGCTTTCTTT. Protein sequence: CAWSRQEEAFF.